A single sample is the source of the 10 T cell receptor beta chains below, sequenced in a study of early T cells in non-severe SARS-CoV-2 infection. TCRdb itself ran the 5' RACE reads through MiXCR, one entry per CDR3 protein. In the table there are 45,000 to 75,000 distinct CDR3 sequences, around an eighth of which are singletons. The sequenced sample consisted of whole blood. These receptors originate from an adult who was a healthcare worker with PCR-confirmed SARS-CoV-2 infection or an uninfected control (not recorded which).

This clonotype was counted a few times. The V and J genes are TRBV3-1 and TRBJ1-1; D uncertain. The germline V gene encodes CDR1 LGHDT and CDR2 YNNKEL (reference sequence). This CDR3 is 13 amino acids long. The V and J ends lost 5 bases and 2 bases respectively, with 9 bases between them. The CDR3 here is CASSSTVNTEAFF. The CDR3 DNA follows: TGTGCCAGCAGCAGCACGGTAAACACTGAAGCTTTCTTT.

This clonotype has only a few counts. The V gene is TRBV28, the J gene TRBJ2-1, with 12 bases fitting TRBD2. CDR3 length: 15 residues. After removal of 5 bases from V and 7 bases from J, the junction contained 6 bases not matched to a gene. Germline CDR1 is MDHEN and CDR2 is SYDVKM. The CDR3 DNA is TGTGCCAGCAGTAGATCGGGACTAGCGGGTAATGAGCAGTTCTTC. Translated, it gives CASSRSGLAGNEQFF.

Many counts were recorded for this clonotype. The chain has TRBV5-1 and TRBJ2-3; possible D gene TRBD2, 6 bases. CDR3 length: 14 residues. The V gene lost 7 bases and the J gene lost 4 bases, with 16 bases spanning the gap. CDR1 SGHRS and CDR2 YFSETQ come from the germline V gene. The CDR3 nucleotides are TGCGCCAGCTGCTACGACCGACTAGCAGATACGCAGTATTTT. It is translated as CASCYDRLADTQYF.

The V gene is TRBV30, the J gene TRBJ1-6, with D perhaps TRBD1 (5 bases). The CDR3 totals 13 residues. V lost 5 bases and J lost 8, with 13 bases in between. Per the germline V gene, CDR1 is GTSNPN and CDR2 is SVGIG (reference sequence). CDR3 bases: TGTGCCTGGGCCCGGGACCTTGATTCACCCCTCCACTTT. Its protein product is CAWARDLDSPLHF.

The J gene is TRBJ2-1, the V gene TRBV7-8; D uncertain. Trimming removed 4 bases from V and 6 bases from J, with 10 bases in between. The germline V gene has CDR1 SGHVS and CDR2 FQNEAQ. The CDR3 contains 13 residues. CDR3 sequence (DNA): TGTGCCAGCAGCTCAGACGTGGGCAATGAGCAGTTCTTC. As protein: CASSSDVGNEQFF.

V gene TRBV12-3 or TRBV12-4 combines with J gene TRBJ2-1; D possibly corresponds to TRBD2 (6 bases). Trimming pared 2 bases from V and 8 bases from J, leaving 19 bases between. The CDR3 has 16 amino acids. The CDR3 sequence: CASSLPTRAGKDEQFF. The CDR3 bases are TGTGCCAGCAGTTTACCGACTAGGGCGGGGAAGGATGAGCAGTTCTTC.

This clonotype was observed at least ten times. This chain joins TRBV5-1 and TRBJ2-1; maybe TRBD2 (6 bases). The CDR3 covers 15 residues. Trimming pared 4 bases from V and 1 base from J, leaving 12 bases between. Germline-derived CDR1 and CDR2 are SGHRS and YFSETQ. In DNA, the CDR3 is TGCGCCAGCAGCCCGGTAGCGGATTCCTACAATGAGCAGTTCTTC. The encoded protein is CASSPVADSYNEQFF.

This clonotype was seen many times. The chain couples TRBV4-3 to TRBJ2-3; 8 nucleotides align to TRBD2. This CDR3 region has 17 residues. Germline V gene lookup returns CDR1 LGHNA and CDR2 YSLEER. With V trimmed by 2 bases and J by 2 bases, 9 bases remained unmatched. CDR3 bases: TGCGCCAGCAGCCAACAACCGGGACTAGGGGTCACAGATACGCAGTATTTT. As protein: CASSQQPGLGVTDTQYF.

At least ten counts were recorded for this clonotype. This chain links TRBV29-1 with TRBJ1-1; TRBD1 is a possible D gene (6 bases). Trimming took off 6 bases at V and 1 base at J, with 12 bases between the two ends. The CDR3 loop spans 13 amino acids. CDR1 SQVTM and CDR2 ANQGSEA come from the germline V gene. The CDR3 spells CSVGLQGNTEAFF. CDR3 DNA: TGCAGCGTGGGCCTACAGGGGAACACTGAAGCTTTCTTT. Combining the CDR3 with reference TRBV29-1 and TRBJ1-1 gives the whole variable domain SAVISQKPSRDICQRGTSLTIQCQVDSQVTMMFWYRQQPGQSLTLIATANQGSEATYESGFVIDKFPISRPNLTFSTLTVSNMSPEDSSIYLCSVGLQGNTEAFFGQGTRLTVV.

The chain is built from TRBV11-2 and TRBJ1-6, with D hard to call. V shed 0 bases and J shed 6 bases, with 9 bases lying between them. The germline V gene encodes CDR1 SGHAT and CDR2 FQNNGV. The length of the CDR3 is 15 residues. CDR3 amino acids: CASSLEAGANSPLHF. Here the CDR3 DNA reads TGTGCCAGCAGCTTAGAAGCGGGAGCTAATTCACCCCTCCACTTT. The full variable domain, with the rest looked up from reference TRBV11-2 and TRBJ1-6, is EAGVAQSPRYKIIEKRQSVAFWCNPISGHATLYWYQQILGQGPKLLIQFQNNGVVDDSQLPKDRFSAERLKGVDSTLKIQPAKLEDSAVYLCASSLEAGANSPLHFGNGTRLTVT.